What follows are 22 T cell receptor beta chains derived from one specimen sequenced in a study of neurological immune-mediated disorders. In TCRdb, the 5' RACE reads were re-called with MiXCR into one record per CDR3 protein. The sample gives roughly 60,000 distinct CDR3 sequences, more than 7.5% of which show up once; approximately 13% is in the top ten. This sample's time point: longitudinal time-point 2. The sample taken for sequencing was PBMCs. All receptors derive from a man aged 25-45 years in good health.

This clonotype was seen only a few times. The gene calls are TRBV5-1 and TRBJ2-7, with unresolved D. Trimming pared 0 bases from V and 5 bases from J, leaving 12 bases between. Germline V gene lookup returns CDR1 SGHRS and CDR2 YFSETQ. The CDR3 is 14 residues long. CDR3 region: CASSLEGRLDEQYF. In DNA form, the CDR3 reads TGCGCCAGCAGCTTGGAGGGCAGGTTGGACGAGCAGTACTTC. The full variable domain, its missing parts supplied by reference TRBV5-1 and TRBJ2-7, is KAGVTQTPRYLIKTRGQQVTLSCSPISGHRSVSWYQQTPGQGLQFLFEYFSETQRNKGNFPGRFSGRQFSNSRSEMNVSTLELGDSALYLCASSLEGRLDEQYFGPGTRLTVT.

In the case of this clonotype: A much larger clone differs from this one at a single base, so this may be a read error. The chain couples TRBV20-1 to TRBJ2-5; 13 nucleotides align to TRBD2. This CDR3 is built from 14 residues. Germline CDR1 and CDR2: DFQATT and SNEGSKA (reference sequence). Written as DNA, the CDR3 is TGCAGTGCAGGGACTAGCGGGACCCAAGTGACCCAGTACTTC. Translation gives CSAGTSGTQVTQYF.

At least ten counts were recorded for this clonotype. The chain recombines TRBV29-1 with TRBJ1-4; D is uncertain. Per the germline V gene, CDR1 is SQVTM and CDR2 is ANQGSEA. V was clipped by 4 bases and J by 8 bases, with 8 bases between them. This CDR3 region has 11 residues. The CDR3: CSVGGREKLFF. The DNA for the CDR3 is TGCAGCGTTGGGGGTCGCGAAAAACTGTTTTTT. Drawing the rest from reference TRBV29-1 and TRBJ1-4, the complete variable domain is SAVISQKPSRDICQRGTSLTIQCQVDSQVTMMFWYRQQPGQSLTLIATANQGSEATYESGFVIDKFPISRPNLTFSTLTVSNMSPEDSSIYLCSVGGREKLFFGSGTQLSVL.

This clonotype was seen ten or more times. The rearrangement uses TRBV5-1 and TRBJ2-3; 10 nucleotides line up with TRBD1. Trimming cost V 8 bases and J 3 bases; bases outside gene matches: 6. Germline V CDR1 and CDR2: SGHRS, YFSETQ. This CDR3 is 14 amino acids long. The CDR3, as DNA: TGCGCCAGTACTCCGGGACAGGGGACAGATACGCAGTATTTT. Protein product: CASTPGQGTDTQYF.

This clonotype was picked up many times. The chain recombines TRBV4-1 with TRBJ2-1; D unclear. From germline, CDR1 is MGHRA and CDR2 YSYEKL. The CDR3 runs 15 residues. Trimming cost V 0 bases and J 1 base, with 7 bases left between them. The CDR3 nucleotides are TGCGCCAGCAGCCAAGAAAGTCAGTCCTACAATGAGCAGTTCTTC. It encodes CASSQESQSYNEQFF.

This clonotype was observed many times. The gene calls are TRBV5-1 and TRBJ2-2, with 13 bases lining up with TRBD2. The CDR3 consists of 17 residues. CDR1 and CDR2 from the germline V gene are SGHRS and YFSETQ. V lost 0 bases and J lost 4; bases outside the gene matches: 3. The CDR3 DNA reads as TGCGCCAGCAGCTTGGAGAGACTAGCGGGAGGCACCGGGGAGCTGTTTTTT. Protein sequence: CASSLERLAGGTGELFF.

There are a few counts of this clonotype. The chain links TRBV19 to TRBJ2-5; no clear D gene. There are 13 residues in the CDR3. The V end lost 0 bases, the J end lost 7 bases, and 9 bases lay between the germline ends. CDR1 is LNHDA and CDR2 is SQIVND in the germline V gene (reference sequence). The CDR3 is CASSIDRVGTQYF. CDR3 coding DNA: TGTGCCAGTAGTATAGACCGCGTGGGGACCCAGTACTTC.

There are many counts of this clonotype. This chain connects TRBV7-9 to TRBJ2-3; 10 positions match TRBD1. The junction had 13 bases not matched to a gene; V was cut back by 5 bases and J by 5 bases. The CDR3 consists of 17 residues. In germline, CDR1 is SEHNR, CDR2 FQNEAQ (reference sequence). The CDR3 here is CASSTPPGTGAGDTQYF. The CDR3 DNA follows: TGTGCCAGCAGCACCCCCCCCGGGACAGGGGCGGGAGATACGCAGTATTTT.

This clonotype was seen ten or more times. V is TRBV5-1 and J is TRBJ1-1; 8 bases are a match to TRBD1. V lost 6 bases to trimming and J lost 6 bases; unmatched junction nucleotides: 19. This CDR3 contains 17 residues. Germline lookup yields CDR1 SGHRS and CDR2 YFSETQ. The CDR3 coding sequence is TGCGCCAGCATGAGGAACGCCCTTCGTGGACAGGGCCCTGAAGCTTTCTTT. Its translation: CASMRNALRGQGPEAFF.

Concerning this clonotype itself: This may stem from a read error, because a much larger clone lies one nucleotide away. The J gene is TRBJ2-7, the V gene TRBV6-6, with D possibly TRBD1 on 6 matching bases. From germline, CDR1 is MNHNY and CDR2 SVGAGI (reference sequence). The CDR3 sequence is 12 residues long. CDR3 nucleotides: TGTGTCAGCCAGGGGTCCGGCTACGAGCAGTACTTC. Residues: CVSQGSGYEQYF.

The CDR3 spells CASSQRGRAGTDTQYF. The CDR3 region has the DNA TGTGCCAGCAGCCAGAGGGGGAGGGCGGGGACAGATACGCAGTATTTT. The V and J genes are TRBV11-2 and TRBJ2-3; weak D call: TRBD2 (7 bases). Germline CDR1 reads SGHAT; CDR2 reads FQNNGV. This CDR3 is 16 amino acids long. Trimming stripped 5 bases from V and 3 bases from J, with 18 bases between.

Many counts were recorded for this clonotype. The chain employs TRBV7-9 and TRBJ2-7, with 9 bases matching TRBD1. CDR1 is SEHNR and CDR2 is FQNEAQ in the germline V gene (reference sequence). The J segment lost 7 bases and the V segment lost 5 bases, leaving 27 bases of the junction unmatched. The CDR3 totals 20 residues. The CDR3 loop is CASSGQGKAWPTTGAKEQYF. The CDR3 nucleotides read TGTGCCAGCAGCGGACAGGGGAAGGCTTGGCCCACCACGGGGGCGAAGGAGCAGTACTTC. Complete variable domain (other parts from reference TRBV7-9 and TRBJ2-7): DTGVSQNPRHKITKRGQNVTFRCDPISEHNRLYWYRQTLGQGPEFLTYFQNEAQLEKSRLLSDRFSAERPKGSFSTLEIQRTEQGDSAMYLCASSGQGKAWPTTGAKEQYFGPGTRLTVT.

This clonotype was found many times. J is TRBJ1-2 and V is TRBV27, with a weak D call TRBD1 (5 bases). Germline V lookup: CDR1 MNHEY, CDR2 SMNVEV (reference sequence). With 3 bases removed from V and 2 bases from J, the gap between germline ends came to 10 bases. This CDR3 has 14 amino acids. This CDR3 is CASSFGQGNYGYTF. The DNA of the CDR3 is TGTGCCAGCAGTTTTGGGCAGGGAAACTATGGCTACACCTTC.

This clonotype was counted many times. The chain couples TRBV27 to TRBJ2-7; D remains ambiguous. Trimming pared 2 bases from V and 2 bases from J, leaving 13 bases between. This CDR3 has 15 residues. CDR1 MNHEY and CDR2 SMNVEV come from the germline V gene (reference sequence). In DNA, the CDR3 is TGTGCCAGCAGTTTAGCGAACTGGGTCCCCTACGAGCAGTACTTC. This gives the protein CASSLANWVPYEQYF.

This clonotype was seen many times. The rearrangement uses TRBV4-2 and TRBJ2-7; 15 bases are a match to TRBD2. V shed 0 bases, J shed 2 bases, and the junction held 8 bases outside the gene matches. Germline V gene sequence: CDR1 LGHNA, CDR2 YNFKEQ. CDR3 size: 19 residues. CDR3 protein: CASSQDRGGLAGGTYEQYF. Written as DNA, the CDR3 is TGTGCCAGCAGCCAAGATAGAGGGGGACTAGCGGGAGGTACCTACGAGCAGTACTTC.

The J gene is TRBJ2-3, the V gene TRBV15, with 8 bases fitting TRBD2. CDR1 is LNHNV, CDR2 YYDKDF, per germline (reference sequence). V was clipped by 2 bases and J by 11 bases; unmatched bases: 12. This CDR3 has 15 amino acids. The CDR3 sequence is CATSRTAGVGNEQYF. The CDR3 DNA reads TGTGCCACCAGCAGAACAGCGGGAGTCGGCAATGAGCAGTATTTT.

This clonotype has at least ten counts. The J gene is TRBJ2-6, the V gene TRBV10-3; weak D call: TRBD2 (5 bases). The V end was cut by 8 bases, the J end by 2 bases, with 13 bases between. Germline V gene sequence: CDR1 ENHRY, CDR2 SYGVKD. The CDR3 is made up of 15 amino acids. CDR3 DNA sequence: TGTGCCATCCTAGCTGGGGTCCCTGGGGCCAACGTCCTGACTTTC. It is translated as CAILAGVPGANVLTF.

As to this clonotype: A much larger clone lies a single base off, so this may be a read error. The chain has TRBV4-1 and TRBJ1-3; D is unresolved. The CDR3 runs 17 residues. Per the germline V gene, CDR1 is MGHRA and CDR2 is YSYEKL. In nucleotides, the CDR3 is TGCGCCAGAAGCCAAGATTCCCAGGCCCGAGCTGGAAACACCATATATTTT. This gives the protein CARSQDSQARAGNTIYF.

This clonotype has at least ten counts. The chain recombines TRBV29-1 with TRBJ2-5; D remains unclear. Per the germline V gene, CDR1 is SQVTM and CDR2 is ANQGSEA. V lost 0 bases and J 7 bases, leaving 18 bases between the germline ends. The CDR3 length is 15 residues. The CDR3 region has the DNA TGCAGCGTTGAAGATGGTCGTCGGAGTAGTCCGACCCAGTACTTC. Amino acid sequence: CSVEDGRRSSPTQYF.

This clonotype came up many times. The DNA for the CDR3 is TGTGCCGGAAAAGGGACAGGGAACGAGCAGTACTTC. Its protein is CAGKGTGNEQYF. The chain has TRBV10-3 and TRBJ2-7, with 9 bases lining up with TRBD1. Trimming cost V 11 bases and J 5 bases; bases outside gene matches: 7. The CDR3 length is 12 residues. Germline V gene data show CDR1 as ENHRY and CDR2 as SYGVKD.

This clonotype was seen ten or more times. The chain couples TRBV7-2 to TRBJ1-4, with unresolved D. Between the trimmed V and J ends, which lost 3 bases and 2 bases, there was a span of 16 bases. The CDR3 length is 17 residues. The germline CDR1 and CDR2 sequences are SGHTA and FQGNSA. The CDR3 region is CASSFQPTTATNEKLFF. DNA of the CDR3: TGTGCCAGCAGCTTCCAACCGACGACGGCTACTAATGAAAAACTGTTTTTT.

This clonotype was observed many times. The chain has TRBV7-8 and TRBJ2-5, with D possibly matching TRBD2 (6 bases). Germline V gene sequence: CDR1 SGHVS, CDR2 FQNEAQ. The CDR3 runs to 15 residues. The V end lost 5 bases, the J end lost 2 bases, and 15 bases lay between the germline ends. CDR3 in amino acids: CASSRGAREQETQYF. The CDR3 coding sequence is TGTGCCAGCAGCCGAGGGGCACGGGAGCAAGAGACCCAGTACTTC.